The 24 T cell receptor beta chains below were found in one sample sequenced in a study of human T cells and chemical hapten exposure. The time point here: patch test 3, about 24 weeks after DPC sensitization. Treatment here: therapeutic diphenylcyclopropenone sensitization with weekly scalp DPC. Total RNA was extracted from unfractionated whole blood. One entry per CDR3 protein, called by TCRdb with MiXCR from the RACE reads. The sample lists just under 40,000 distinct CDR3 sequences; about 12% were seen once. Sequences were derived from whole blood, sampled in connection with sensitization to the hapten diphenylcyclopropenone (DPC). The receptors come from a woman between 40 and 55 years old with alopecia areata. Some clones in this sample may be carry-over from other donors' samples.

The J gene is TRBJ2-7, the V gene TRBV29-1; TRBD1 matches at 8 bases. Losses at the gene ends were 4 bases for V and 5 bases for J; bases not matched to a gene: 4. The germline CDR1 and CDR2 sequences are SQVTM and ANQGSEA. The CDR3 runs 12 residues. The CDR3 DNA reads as TGCAGCGTTGGCCAGGGGGCGGACGAGCAGTACTTC. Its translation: CSVGQGADEQYF.

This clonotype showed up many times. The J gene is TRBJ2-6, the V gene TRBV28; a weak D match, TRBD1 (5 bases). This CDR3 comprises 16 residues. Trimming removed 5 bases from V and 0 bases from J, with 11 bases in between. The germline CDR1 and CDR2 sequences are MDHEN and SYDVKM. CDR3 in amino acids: CASSLDILSGANVLTF. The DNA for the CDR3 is TGTGCCAGCAGTCTGGACATTCTCTCTGGGGCCAACGTCCTGACTTTC.

In nucleotides, the CDR3 is TGTGCCAGCAGGAGGGGAGGTTCGGGACAGGGGGCCTACGAGCAGTACTTC. This gives the protein CASRRGGSGQGAYEQYF. The rearrangement links TRBV6-2 or TRBV6-3 to TRBJ2-7; 11 bases fit TRBD1. The germline gives CDR1 MNHEY, CDR2 SVGEGT. This CDR3 contains 17 residues. Trimming removed 6 bases from V and 2 bases from J; junction bases left unmatched: 12.

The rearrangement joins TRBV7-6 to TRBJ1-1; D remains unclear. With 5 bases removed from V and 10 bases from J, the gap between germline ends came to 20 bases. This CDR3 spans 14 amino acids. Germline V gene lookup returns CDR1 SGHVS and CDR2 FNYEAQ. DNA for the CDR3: TGTGCCAGCAGCCCCCTGGACGGACTACCTCGAGCTTTCTTT. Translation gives CASSPLDGLPRAFF.

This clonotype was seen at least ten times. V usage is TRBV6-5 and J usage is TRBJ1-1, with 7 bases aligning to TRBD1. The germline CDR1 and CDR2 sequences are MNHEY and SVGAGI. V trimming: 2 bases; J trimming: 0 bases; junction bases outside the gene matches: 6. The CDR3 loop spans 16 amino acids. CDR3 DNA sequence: TGTGCCAGCAGTTACGGCGCAGGGGGTATGAACACTGAAGCTTTCTTT. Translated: CASSYGAGGMNTEAFF.

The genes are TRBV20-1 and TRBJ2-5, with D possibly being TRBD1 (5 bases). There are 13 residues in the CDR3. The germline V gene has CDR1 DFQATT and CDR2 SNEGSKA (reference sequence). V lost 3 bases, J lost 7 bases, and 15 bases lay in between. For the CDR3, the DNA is TGCAGTGCTAGGTTACCAGGGTCCGGGACCCAGTACTTC. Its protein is CSARLPGSGTQYF.

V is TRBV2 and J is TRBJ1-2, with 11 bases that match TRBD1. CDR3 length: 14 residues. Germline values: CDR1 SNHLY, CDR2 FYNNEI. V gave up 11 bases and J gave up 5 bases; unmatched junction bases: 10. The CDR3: CAGRTGGSVYGYTF. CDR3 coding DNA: TGTGCCGGAAGGACAGGGGGCTCAGTTTATGGCTACACCTTC.

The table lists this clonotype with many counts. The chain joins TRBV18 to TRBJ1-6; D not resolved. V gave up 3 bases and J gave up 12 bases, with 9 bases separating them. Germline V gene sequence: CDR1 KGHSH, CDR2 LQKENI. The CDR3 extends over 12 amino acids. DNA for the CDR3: TGTGCCAGCTCACCTGAGGCCCTACCCCTCCACTTT. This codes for CASSPEALPLHF.

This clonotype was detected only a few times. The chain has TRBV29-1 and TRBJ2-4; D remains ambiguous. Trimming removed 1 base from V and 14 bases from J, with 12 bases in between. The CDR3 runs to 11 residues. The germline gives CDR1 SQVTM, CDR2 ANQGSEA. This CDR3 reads CSVEGGEAEYF. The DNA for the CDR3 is TGCAGCGTTGAAGGGGGTGAGGCAGAGTACTTC. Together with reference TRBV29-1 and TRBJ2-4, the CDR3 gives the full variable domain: SAVISQKPSRDICQRGTSLTIQCQVDSQVTMMFWYRQQPGQSLTLIATANQGSEATYESGFVIDKFPISRPNLTFSTLTVSNMSPEDSSIYLCSVEGGEAEYFGAGTRLSVL.

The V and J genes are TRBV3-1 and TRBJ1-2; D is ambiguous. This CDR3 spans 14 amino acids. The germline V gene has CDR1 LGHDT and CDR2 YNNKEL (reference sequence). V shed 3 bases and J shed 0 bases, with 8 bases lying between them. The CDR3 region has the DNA TGTGCCAGCAGCCAGTACGGGCCTAACTATGGCTACACCTTC. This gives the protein CASSQYGPNYGYTF.

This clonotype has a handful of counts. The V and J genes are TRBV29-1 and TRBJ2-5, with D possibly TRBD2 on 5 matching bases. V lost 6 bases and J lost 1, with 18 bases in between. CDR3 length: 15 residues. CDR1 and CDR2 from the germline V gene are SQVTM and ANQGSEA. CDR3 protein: CSVREGSSAQETQYF. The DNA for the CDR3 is TGCAGCGTCCGGGAAGGGTCTTCGGCCCAAGAGACCCAGTACTTC.

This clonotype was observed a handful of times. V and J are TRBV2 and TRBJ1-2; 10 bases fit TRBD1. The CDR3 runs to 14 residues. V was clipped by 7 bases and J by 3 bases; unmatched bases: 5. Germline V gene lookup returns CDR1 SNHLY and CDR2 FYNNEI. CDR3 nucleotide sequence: TGTGCCAGCAACCGACAGGGGGCTGACTATGGCTACACCTTC. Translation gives CASNRQGADYGYTF.

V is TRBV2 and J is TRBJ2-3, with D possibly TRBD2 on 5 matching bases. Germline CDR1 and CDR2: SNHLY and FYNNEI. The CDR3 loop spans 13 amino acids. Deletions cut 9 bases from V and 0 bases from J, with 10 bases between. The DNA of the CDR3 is TGTGCCAGTTCCGGGGAAAGCACAGATACGCAGTATTTT. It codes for CASSGESTDTQYF.

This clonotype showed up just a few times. The DNA for the CDR3 is TGTGCCAGCAGTCTCCGGGACAGGAACTATGGCTACACCTTC. It codes for CASSLRDRNYGYTF. J is TRBJ1-2 and V is TRBV6-2 or TRBV6-3, with 8 bases fitting TRBD1. CDR1 is MNHEY and CDR2 is SVGEGT in the germline V gene. J was trimmed by 2 bases and V by 5 bases; bases with no gene match: 4. The CDR3 contains 14 residues.

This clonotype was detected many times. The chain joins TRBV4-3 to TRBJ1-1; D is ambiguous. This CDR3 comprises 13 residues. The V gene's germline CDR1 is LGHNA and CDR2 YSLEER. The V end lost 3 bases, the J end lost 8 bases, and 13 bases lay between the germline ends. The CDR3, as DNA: TGCGCCAGCAGCCAGCCCTGGGCCAACGAAGCTTTCTTT. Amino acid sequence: CASSQPWANEAFF.

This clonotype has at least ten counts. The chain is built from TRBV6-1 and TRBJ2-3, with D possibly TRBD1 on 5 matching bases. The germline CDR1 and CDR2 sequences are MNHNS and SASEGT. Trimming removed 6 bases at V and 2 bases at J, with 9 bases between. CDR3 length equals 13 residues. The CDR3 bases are TGTGCCAGCAGACTTGGGGCCACAGATACGCAGTATTTT. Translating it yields CASRLGATDTQYF.

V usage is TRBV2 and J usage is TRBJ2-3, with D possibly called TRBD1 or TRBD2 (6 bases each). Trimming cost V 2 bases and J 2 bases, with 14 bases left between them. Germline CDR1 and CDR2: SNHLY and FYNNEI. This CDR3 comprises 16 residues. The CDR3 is CASSEISGANTDTQYF. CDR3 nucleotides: TGTGCCAGCAGTGAAATTTCGGGGGCGAACACAGATACGCAGTATTTT. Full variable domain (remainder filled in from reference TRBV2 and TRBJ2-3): EPEVTQTPSHQVTQMGQEVILRCVPISNHLYFYWYRQILGQKVEFLVSFYNNEISEKSEIFDDQFSVERPDGSNFTLKIRSTKLEDSAMYFCASSEISGANTDTQYFGPGTRLTVL.

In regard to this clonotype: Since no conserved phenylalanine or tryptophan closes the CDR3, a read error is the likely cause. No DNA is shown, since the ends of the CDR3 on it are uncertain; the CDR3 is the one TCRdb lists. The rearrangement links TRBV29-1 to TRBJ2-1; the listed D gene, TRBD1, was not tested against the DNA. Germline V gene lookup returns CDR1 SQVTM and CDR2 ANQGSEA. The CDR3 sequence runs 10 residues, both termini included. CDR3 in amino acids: CSVEVPHPAL.

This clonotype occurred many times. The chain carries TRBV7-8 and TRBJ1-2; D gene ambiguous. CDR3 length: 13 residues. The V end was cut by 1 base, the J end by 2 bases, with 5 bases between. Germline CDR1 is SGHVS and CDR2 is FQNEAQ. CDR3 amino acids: CASSLDENYGYTF. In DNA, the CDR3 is TGTGCCAGCAGCTTAGACGAAAACTATGGCTACACCTTC.

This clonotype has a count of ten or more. Written as DNA, the CDR3 is TGTGCCATCAGTGAGTCAAGGTGGCGGGAGGGCCAAGATACGCAGTATTTT. As protein: CAISESRWREGQDTQYF. The rearrangement links TRBV10-3 to TRBJ2-3, with 9 positions matching TRBD2. Germline V gene sequence: CDR1 ENHRY, CDR2 SYGVKD. Trimming at V came to 0 bases and at J to 5 bases, leaving 9 bases not matched to a gene. This CDR3 region has 17 residues.

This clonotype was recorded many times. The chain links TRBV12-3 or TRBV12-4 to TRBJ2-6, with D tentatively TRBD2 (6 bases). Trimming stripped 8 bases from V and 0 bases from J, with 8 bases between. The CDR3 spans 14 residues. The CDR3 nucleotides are TGTGCCAGCGGGCGGGACTCTGGGGCCAACGTCCTGACTTTC. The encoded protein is CASGRDSGANVLTF.

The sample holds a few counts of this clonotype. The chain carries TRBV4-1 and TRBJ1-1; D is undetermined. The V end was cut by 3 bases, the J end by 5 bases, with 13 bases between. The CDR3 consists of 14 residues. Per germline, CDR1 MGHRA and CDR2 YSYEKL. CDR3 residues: CASSQLSEVTEAFF. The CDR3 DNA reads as TGCGCCAGCAGCCAGTTAAGCGAGGTGACTGAAGCTTTCTTT.

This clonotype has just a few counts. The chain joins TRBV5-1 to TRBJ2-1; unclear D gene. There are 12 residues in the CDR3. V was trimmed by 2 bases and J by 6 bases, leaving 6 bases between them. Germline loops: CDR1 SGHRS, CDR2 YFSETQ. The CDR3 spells CASSLEPNEQFF. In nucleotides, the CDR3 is TGCGCCAGCAGCTTAGAGCCCAATGAGCAGTTCTTC.

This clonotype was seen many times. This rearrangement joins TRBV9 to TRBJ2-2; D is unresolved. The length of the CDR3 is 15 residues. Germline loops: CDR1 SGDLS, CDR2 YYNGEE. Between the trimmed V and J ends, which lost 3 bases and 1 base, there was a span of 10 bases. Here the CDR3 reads CASSEMAVNTGELFF. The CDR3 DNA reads TGTGCCAGCAGCGAAATGGCAGTGAACACCGGGGAGCTGTTTTTT.